This T cell receptor (beta chain) is drawn from a study of cytomegalovirus exposure and HLA in healthy donors. Study-level results: The majority of CMV-associated TCR beta chains were reported as apparently HLA-restricted in a later analysis.

About this clone itself: As yet, its antigen is unknown.

Trimming took 0 bases from V and 3 from J; bases not matched to a gene: 4. This CDR3 spans 16 amino acids. Germline CDR1 reads SGHRS; CDR2 reads YFSETQ. Primers included in the PCR were 60 Vbeta and 13 Jbeta primers. Profiled with immunoSEQ multiplex PCR; TCRdb holds only in-frame clones, not every one. The sample gives around 120,000 clones, roughly three quarters of which show up once; about 16% is in the top ten. The receptor was derived from a man aged 50 or older in good health and CMV-seropositive. Sequencing was done on a sample of PBMCs. The J gene is TRBJ2-2, the V gene TRBV5-1, with 8 nucleotides matching TRBD2. The CDR3 reads CASSLEGTRYTGELFF. The DNA of the CDR3 is TGCGCCAGCAGCTTGGAAGGGACTAGGTACACCGGGGAGCTGTTTTTT.